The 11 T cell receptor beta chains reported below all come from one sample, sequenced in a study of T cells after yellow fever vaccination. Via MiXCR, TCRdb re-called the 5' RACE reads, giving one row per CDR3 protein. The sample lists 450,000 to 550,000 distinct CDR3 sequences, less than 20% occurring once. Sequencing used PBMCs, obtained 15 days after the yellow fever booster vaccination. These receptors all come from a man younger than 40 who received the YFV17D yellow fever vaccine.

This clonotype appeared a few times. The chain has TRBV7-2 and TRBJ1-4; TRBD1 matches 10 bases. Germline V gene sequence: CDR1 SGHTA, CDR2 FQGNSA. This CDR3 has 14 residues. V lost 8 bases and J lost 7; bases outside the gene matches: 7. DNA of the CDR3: TGTGCCAGCGCCGCCGGGACAGGGGTTGAAAAACTGTTTTTT. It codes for CASAAGTGVEKLFF.

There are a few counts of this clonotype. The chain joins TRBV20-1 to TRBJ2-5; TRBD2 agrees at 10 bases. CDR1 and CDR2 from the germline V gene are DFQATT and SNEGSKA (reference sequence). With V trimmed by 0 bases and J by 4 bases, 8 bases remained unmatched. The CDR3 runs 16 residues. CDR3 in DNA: TGCAGTGCTAGAGATTTACAAGCGGGAGGGCTAGAGACCCAGTACTTC. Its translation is CSARDLQAGGLETQYF.

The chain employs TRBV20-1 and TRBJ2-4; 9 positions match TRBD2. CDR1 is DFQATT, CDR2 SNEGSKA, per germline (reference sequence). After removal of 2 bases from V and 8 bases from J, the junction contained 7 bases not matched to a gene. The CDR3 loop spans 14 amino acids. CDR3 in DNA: TGCAGTGCTAGACTAGCGGGAAAAAGTGACATTCAGTACTTC. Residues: CSARLAGKSDIQYF.

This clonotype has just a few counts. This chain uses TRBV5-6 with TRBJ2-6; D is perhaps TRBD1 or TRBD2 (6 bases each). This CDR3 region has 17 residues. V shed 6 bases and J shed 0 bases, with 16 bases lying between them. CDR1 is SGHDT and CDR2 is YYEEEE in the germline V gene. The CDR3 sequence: CASTRDWDTSGANVLTF. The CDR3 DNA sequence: TGTGCCAGCACCCGGGACTGGGACACCTCTGGGGCCAACGTCCTGACTTTC.

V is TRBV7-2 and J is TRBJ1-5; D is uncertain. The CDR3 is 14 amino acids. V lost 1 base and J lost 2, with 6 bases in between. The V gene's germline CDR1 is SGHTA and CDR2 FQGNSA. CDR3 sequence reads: CASSLVKGNQPQHF. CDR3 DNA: TGTGCCAGCAGCTTAGTAAAGGGCAATCAGCCCCAGCATTTT.

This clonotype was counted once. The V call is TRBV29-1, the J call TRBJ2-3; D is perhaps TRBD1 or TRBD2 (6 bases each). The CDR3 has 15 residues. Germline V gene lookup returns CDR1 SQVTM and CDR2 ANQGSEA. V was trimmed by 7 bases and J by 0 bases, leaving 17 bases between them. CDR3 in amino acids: CSALGGRYSTDTQYF. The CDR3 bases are TGCAGCGCCTTAGGGGGGCGCTACAGCACAGATACGCAGTATTTT.

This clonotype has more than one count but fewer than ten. CDR3: CASSQALLSGELFF. The CDR3 DNA reads as TGCGCCAGCAGCCAAGCGTTATTATCCGGGGAGCTGTTTTTT. The chain uses TRBV4-3 and TRBJ2-2; D not certain. V lost 1 base to trimming and J lost 6 bases, with 9 bases between them. The V gene's germline CDR1 is LGHNA and CDR2 YSLEER. The CDR3 is 14 residues long.

The CDR3 bases are TGCAGCGTTGAGCACAGGCAACTAGCGGTCACAGATACGCAGTATTTT. This codes for CSVEHRQLAVTDTQYF. The V gene is TRBV29-1, the J gene TRBJ2-3; the match to TRBD2 covers 8 bases. The junction had 10 bases not matched to a gene; V was cut back by 3 bases and J by 2 bases. The germline V gene encodes CDR1 SQVTM and CDR2 ANQGSEA. The CDR3 contains 16 residues.

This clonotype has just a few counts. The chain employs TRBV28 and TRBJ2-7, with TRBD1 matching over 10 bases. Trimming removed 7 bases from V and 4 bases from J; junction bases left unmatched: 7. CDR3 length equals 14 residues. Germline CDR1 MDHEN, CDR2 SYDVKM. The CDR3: CASKSGTGVYEQYF. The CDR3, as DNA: TGTGCCAGCAAATCCGGGACAGGGGTGTACGAGCAGTACTTC.

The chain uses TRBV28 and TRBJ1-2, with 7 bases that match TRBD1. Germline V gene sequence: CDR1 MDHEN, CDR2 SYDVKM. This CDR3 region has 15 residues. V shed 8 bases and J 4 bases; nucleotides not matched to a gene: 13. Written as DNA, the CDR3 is TGTGCCAGCGGACAGGCTGTCCGAGGAAGCTATGGCTACACCTTC. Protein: CASGQAVRGSYGYTF.

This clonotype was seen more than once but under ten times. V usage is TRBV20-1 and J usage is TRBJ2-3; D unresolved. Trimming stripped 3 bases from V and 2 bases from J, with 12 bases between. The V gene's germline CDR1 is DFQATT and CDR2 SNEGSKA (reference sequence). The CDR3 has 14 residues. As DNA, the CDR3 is TGCAGTGCTAGTCGAACGTGGAACACAGATACGCAGTATTTT. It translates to CSASRTWNTDTQYF.